Listed below are T cell receptor beta chains from one sample, sequenced in a study of T cells after yellow fever vaccination. In TCRdb, the 5' RACE reads were re-called with MiXCR into one record per CDR3 protein. The profile shows more than 300,000 distinct CDR3 sequences, around 6.8% of them singletons. This specimen was PBMCs, taken 35 to 50 days after the first yellow fever vaccination. The receptors were gathered from a man younger than 30 who received the YFV17D yellow fever vaccine. Both conserved end residues are part of each CDR3. Fields, in order: J gene, V gene, clone size, CDR3 protein. Rows may omit the clone size; those that give it use once, few, many or a size class.

j_gene: TRBJ1-6
v_gene: TRBV2
abundance: many
CDR3aa: CASRDTAASPLHF

j_gene: TRBJ2-2
v_gene: TRBV7-3
abundance: many
CDR3aa: CASSPVGPYDTGELFF

j_gene: TRBJ1-1
v_gene: TRBV7-2
abundance: many
CDR3aa: CASSLVATTEAFF

j_gene: TRBJ2-1
v_gene: TRBV27
abundance: NA
CDR3aa: CASSLRWRGLYNEQFF

j_gene: TRBJ2-5
v_gene: TRBV20-1
abundance: few
CDR3aa: CSASDRDETQYF

j_gene: TRBJ2-3
v_gene: TRBV29-1
abundance: few
CDR3aa: CSVEYKRPPPSRPLLTDTQYF

j_gene: TRBJ2-7
v_gene: TRBV6-2/TRBV6-3
abundance: many
CDR3aa: CASTHPGGDYEQYF

j_gene: TRBJ2-1
v_gene: TRBV7-2
abundance: few
CDR3aa: CASSLAGHAGAGNEQFF

j_gene: TRBJ2-3
v_gene: TRBV6-2/TRBV6-3
abundance: many
CDR3aa: CASSTRTEVDTQYF

j_gene: TRBJ2-2
v_gene: TRBV12-3/TRBV12-4
abundance: many
CDR3aa: CASSLRRGGIGELFF

j_gene: TRBJ2-1
v_gene: TRBV3-1
abundance: few
CDR3aa: CASSPTGPVGNEQFF

j_gene: TRBJ1-2
v_gene: TRBV7-9
abundance: NA
CDR3aa: CASSHTPRGYTF

j_gene: TRBJ1-1
v_gene: TRBV4-2
abundance: few
CDR3aa: CASSHPKKDTEAFF

j_gene: TRBJ1-5
v_gene: TRBV7-2
abundance: few
CDR3aa: CASSSTRSEPQHF

j_gene: TRBJ1-4
v_gene: TRBV20-1
abundance: NA
CDR3aa: CSAKGYTNEKLFF

j_gene: TRBJ2-7
v_gene: TRBV12-3/TRBV12-4
abundance: NA
CDR3aa: CASSKSPGSYEQYF

j_gene: TRBJ2-7
v_gene: TRBV4-3
abundance: few
CDR3aa: CASSHRLRDRGDEQYF

j_gene: TRBJ1-4
v_gene: TRBV6-1
abundance: few
CDR3aa: CASNVRDRAFEKLFF

j_gene: TRBJ1-3
v_gene: TRBV7-3
abundance: many
CDR3aa: CASSPLNYGSGNTIYF

j_gene: TRBJ2-5
v_gene: TRBV20-1
abundance: few
CDR3aa: CSARDRDKETQYF

j_gene: TRBJ2-3
v_gene: TRBV4-1
abundance: NA
CDR3aa: CASSQDRTSGGSTTSTDTQYF

j_gene: TRBJ1-1
v_gene: TRBV25-1
abundance: NA
CDR3aa: CASSEYGGPEAFF

j_gene: TRBJ2-1
v_gene: TRBV7-2
abundance: few
CDR3aa: CASSLSTGGGHNEQFF

j_gene: TRBJ2-7
v_gene: TRBV6-5
abundance: few
CDR3aa: CASSYSFKTGYEQYF

j_gene: TRBJ1-2
v_gene: TRBV4-1
abundance: NA
CDR3aa: CASSQEDLGVVYGYTF

j_gene: TRBJ2-1
v_gene: TRBV6-1
abundance: few
CDR3aa: CASTGLADSYNEQFF

j_gene: TRBJ2-1
v_gene: TRBV4-3
abundance: few
CDR3aa: CASSQKWASGGEQFF

j_gene: TRBJ2-1
v_gene: TRBV2
abundance: many
CDR3aa: CASSEAAGVGEQFF

j_gene: TRBJ2-3
v_gene: TRBV6-2/TRBV6-3
abundance: few
CDR3aa: CASSKAREYKFTDTQYF

j_gene: TRBJ2-3
v_gene: TRBV9
abundance: NA
CDR3aa: CASSESSTDTQYF

j_gene: TRBJ2-7
v_gene: TRBV6-1
abundance: few
CDR3aa: CASSEVKQAGDLSYEQYF

j_gene: TRBJ1-1
v_gene: TRBV21-1
abundance: few
CDR3aa: CASSKARGGTMNTEAFF

j_gene: TRBJ2-3
v_gene: TRBV15
abundance: few
CDR3aa: CATSRTLAGGTDTQYF

j_gene: TRBJ2-1
v_gene: TRBV11-2
abundance: NA
CDR3aa: CASTPPAASGVSYNEQFF

j_gene: TRBJ1-6
v_gene: TRBV29-1
abundance: NA
CDR3aa: CSVSTGELTSPLHF

j_gene: TRBJ1-1
v_gene: TRBV18
abundance: NA
CDR3aa: CASSPRGTEIEAFF

j_gene: TRBJ2-2
v_gene: TRBV5-4
abundance: NA
CDR3aa: CASSPPSGDTGELFF

j_gene: TRBJ2-1
v_gene: TRBV20-1
abundance: NA
CDR3aa: CSATTPFPGQGSSYNEQFF

j_gene: TRBJ2-4
v_gene: TRBV20-1
abundance: NA
CDR3aa: CSAREVLLLAKNIQYF

j_gene: TRBJ2-2
v_gene: TRBV3-1
abundance: NA
CDR3aa: CASSQADPTTASWPNTGELFF

j_gene: TRBJ1-1
v_gene: TRBV5-4
abundance: NA
CDR3aa: CASTLGAPGGTEAFF

j_gene: TRBJ1-2
v_gene: TRBV20-1
abundance: few
CDR3aa: CSARPPGQWYGYTF

j_gene: TRBJ2-1
v_gene: TRBV4-3
abundance: NA
CDR3aa: CASSQVVSYNEQFF

j_gene: TRBJ2-1
v_gene: TRBV7-9
abundance: NA
CDR3aa: CASSSSISSYNSEQFF

j_gene: TRBJ1-1
v_gene: TRBV7-6
abundance: few
CDR3aa: CASSLGTEREAFF

j_gene: TRBJ2-5
v_gene: TRBV4-1
abundance: few
CDR3aa: CASSQESVSGETQYF

j_gene: TRBJ2-7
v_gene: TRBV6-1
abundance: few
CDR3aa: CASILGQGANEQYF